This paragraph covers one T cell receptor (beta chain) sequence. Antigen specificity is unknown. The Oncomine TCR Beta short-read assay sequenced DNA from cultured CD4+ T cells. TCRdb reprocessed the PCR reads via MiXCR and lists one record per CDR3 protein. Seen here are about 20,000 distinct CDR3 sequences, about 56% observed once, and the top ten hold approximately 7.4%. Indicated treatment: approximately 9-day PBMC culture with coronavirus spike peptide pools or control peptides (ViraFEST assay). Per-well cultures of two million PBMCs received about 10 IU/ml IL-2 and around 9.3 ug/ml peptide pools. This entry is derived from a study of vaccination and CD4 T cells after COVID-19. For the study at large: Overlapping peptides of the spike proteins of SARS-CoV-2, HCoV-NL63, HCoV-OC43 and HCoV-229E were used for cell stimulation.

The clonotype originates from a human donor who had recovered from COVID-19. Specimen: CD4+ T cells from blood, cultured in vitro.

Here the CDR3 reads CATSDPPAGGFVTGELFF. The CDR3 DNA sequence: TGTGCCACCAGTGATCCCCCTGCGGGAGGCTTCGTCACCGGGGAGCTGTTTTTT. The V and J genes are TRBV24-1 and TRBJ2-2; 8 bases match TRBD2. V lost 3 bases to trimming and J lost 4 bases; unmatched junction nucleotides: 12. The CDR3 length is 18 residues. Per the germline V gene, CDR1 is KGHDR and CDR2 is SFDVKD.